This TCR beta chain was captured in a study of T cells after yellow fever vaccination. Study as a whole: It was SMART-Seq v4 Ultra Low Input that prepared the fractions with low cell numbers.

TCRdb ran MiXCR on the 5' RACE reads and lists one entry per CDR3 protein. Of about 69,000 distinct CDR3 sequences in the sample, approximately 5% were seen once. The V end lost 6 bases, the J end lost 6 bases, and 10 bases lay between the germline ends. Germline CDR1 and CDR2: MNHEY and SMNVEV (reference sequence). The CDR3 runs to 12 residues. Notes on the study in general: FACS-sorted repertoires could contain abundant clonotypes contaminating from the bulk population.

There are many counts of this clonotype. The target antigen is unknown. The chain couples TRBV27 to TRBJ2-3; D not resolved. This clonotype was sampled from a man aged 18-30 years who received the YFV17D yellow fever vaccine. The sample in question was CD4+ T cells sorted from PBMCs, obtained around 14 days after the first yellow fever vaccination. In DNA form, the CDR3 reads TGTGCCAGCAGCTCGGCCTGGGATACGCAGTATTTT. Its protein product is CASSSAWDTQYF.